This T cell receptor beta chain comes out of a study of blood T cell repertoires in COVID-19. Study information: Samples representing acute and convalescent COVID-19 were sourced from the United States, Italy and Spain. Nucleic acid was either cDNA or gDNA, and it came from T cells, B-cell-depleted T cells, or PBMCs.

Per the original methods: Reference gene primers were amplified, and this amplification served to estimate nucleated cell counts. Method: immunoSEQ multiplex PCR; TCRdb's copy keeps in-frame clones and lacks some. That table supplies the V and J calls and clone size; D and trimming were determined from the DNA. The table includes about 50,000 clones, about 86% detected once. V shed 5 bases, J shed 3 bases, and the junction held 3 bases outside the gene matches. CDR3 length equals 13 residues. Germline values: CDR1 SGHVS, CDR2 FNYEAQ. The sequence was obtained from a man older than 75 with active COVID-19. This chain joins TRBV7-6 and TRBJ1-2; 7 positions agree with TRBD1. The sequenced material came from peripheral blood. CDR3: CASSATGYYGYTF. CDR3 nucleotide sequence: TGTGCCAGCAGCGCGACAGGGTACTATGGCTACACCTTC.